These 21 T cell receptor beta chains share one sample of origin, sequenced in a study of T cells in Graves' hyperthyroidism and ophthalmopathy. The CDR3 regions of TCR beta were amplified from RNA transcripts. The study used the HTBI primer set for a first-round RT-PCR of the TCR CDR3. TCRdb re-derived calls from the multiplex PCR reads in MiXCR, one entry per CDR3 protein. Seen here are over 350,000 distinct CDR3 sequences, about 18% observed once, and the top ten hold 35% to 45%. The sequenced sample consisted of blood. The receptor set was obtained from a young man with Graves' ophthalmopathy.

This clonotype was picked up many times. The CDR3 nucleotides read TGTGCCAGCAGATACCTGGACAGGGATATTTCACCCCTCCACTTT. Protein product: CASRYLDRDISPLHF. The chain uses TRBV6-1 and TRBJ1-6; 8 bases fit TRBD1. Germline assignment: CDR1 MNHNS and CDR2 SASEGT. The length of the CDR3 is 15 residues. Trimming cost V 6 bases and J 9 bases; bases outside gene matches: 10.

This clonotype has a count of ten or more. V and J are TRBV28 and TRBJ1-2, with D perhaps TRBD1 (6 bases). V shed 7 bases and J shed 2 bases, with 14 bases lying between them. Germline CDR1 and CDR2: MDHEN and SYDVKM. This CDR3 region has 14 residues. CDR3 bases: TGTGCCAGCACCCTCGGGACATCCAACTATGGCTACACCTTC. Its translation is CASTLGTSNYGYTF.

This clonotype was counted ten times or more. V is TRBV6-1 and J is TRBJ1-2; D is possibly TRBD1 (6 bases). Germline V lookup: CDR1 MNHNS, CDR2 SASEGT. The V gene lost 4 bases and the J gene lost 2 bases, with 20 bases spanning the gap. The CDR3 has 17 residues. DNA of the CDR3: TGTGCCAGCAGTGGAACCCTACAACAGGGCCAGAACTATGGCTACACCTTC. This codes for CASSGTLQQGQNYGYTF.

This clonotype appeared many times. The gene calls are TRBV18 and TRBJ1-1; 8 nucleotides line up with TRBD1. V gave up 4 bases and J gave up 7 bases; unmatched junction bases: 5. Germline values: CDR1 KGHSH, CDR2 LQKENI. The CDR3 covers 13 residues. The CDR3 region is CASSQGQEGEAFF. As DNA, the CDR3 is TGTGCCAGCTCACAGGGACAGGAGGGTGAAGCTTTCTTT.

This clonotype has at least ten counts. The chain combines TRBV7-2 with TRBJ2-7, with D possibly being TRBD2 (5 bases). CDR1 is SGHTA and CDR2 is FQGNSA in the germline V gene. There are 16 residues in the CDR3. V was clipped by 2 bases and J by 0 bases, with 14 bases between them. The CDR3 nucleotides are TGTGCCAGCAGCTTATACGGGGTTTTGAGCTCCTACGAGCAGTACTTC. Its protein is CASSLYGVLSSYEQYF.

The chain carries TRBV6-4 and TRBJ2-1; possibly TRBD1 for D (5 bases). This CDR3 has 13 amino acids. Trimming stripped 3 bases from V and 8 bases from J, with 11 bases between. The germline gives CDR1 MRHNA, CDR2 SNTAGT. The CDR3 bases are TGTGCCAGCAGTGATTCAGGGTTGGATGAGCAGTTCTTC. Translated, it gives CASSDSGLDEQFF.

This clonotype came up many times. The chain recombines TRBV10-3 with TRBJ2-1; weak D call: TRBD2 (6 bases). V lost 11 bases and J lost 4, with 21 bases in between. The CDR3 is made up of 15 amino acids. Germline lookup yields CDR1 ENHRY and CDR2 SYGVKD. The CDR3 region is CAAKRVLAEYNEQFF. DNA of the CDR3: TGTGCCGCCAAGCGGGTATTAGCCGAATACAATGAGCAGTTCTTC.

V usage is TRBV15 and J usage is TRBJ2-5, with 10 bases matching TRBD1. V shed 3 bases and J 1 base; nucleotides not matched to a gene: 5. The germline V gene has CDR1 LNHNV and CDR2 YYDKDF (reference sequence). CDR3 length: 16 residues. This CDR3 is CATSSGQGDFQETQYF. DNA for the CDR3: TGTGCCACCAGCAGCGGACAGGGGGACTTCCAAGAGACCCAGTACTTC.

This chain links TRBV6-5 with TRBJ1-3; D unresolved. Trimming removed 0 bases from V and 2 bases from J, with 14 bases in between. The CDR3 loop spans 17 amino acids. Germline V gives CDR1 MNHEY, CDR2 SVGAGI. The CDR3 is CASSYSVSLAAGNTIYF. CDR3 in DNA: TGTGCCAGCAGTTACTCTGTCAGTTTGGCAGCTGGAAACACCATATATTTT.

This clonotype has ten or more counts. This chain connects TRBV20-1 to TRBJ2-7, with 9 bases aligning to TRBD2. This CDR3 has 12 amino acids. V shed 6 bases, J shed 2 bases, and the junction held 2 bases outside the gene matches. The germline CDR1 and CDR2 sequences are DFQATT and SNEGSKA (reference sequence). CDR3 nucleotide sequence: TGCAGTGCCCTAGCGGGGACCTACGAGCAGTACTTC. Protein product: CSALAGTYEQYF.

Only one count was recorded for this clonotype. The J gene is TRBJ2-2, the V gene TRBV4-1; 14 nucleotides agree with TRBD2. CDR3 size: 22 residues. Trimming took 2 bases from V and 4 from J; bases not matched to a gene: 18. Germline-derived CDR1 and CDR2 are MGHRA and YSYEKL. CDR3 sequence (DNA): TGCGCCAGCAGCCAATCATCCCTTGCTGGACTAGCGGGGGGTAAACGCACCGGGGAGCTGTTTTTT. Its translation is CASSQSSLAGLAGGKRTGELFF.

A word on this clonotype: This may stem from a read error, because a much larger clone lies one nucleotide away. J is TRBJ2-7 and V is TRBV20-1; 8 bases are a match to TRBD2. The CDR3 spans 15 residues. Looked up from germline, CDR1 is DFQATT and CDR2 is SNEGSKA (reference sequence). Here the CDR3 DNA reads TGCAGTGCTAGAGATCGGGAGGGGAGCTCCTACGAGCAGCACTTC. This encodes CSARDREGSSYEQHF.

This clonotype was counted many times. The rearrangement uses TRBV11-2 and TRBJ2-5; D perhaps matches TRBD2 (7 bases). CDR3 length: 16 amino acids. Trimming took off 5 bases at V and 5 bases at J, with 21 bases between the two ends. Germline V gene data show CDR1 as SGHAT and CDR2 as FQNNGV. CDR3 nucleotides: TGTGCCAGCAGCCCCCTAACCCGGGGGGCCGGCGAGACCCAGTACTTC. Translation gives CASSPLTRGAGETQYF.

This clonotype was observed many times. The chain links TRBV20-1 to TRBJ1-3, with TRBD1 matching 7 bases. J gave up 3 bases and V 6 bases, and 8 bases lay outside the gene matches. This CDR3 contains 14 residues. CDR1 is DFQATT, CDR2 SNEGSKA, per germline (reference sequence). CDR3 sequence (DNA): TGCAGTGCCAAGGGACAGAACGGTGGAAACACCATATATTTT. It codes for CSAKGQNGGNTIYF.

At least ten counts were recorded for this clonotype. V and J are TRBV2 and TRBJ1-5, with TRBD1 matching 7 bases. Trimming cost V 9 bases and J 7 bases; bases outside gene matches: 12. There are 14 residues in the CDR3. CDR1 SNHLY and CDR2 FYNNEI come from the germline V gene. Here the CDR3 DNA reads TGTGCCAGGGGCAAGACAGGGAGTGGGCAGCCCCAGCATTTT. Residues: CARGKTGSGQPQHF.

This clonotype was recorded many times. The CDR3 sequence: CSARGQFNSPLHF. The DNA for the CDR3 is TGCAGTGCTAGGGGACAGTTTAATTCACCCCTCCACTTT. The chain carries TRBV20-1 and TRBJ1-6; 7 positions agree with TRBD1. CDR1 is DFQATT and CDR2 is SNEGSKA in the germline V gene (reference sequence). With 3 bases clipped from V and 6 bases from J, the junction kept 2 bases outside the gene matches. The CDR3 totals 13 residues.

This clonotype appeared many times. The rearrangement joins TRBV20-1 to TRBJ1-2, with 9 bases lining up with TRBD1. From germline, CDR1 is DFQATT and CDR2 SNEGSKA (reference sequence). V gave up 5 bases and J gave up 5 bases; unmatched junction bases: 12. The CDR3 runs 15 residues. The CDR3 sequence: CSAPDWDRVGYGYTF. The CDR3 DNA reads as TGCAGTGCTCCAGACTGGGACAGGGTCGGGTATGGCTACACCTTC.

The rearrangement joins TRBV5-1 to TRBJ2-2, with D maybe TRBD1 (6 bases). The V end was cut by 0 bases, the J end by 4 bases, with 13 bases between. Germline V gene lookup returns CDR1 SGHRS and CDR2 YFSETQ. The CDR3 is 16 amino acids. This CDR3 reads CASSLEQGLGTGELFF. In DNA, the CDR3 is TGCGCCAGCAGCTTGGAACAGGGTTTGGGCACCGGGGAGCTGTTTTTT.

This clonotype has a count of ten or more. This chain joins TRBV5-1 and TRBJ2-3, with TRBD1 matching 9 bases. CDR3 length: 14 amino acids. Germline lookup yields CDR1 SGHRS and CDR2 YFSETQ. The V and J ends lost 5 bases and 6 bases, in that order; junction bases with no gene match: 7. CDR3: CASRTFGTGDTQYF. Written as DNA, the CDR3 is TGCGCCAGCAGAACCTTCGGGACAGGGGATACGCAGTATTTT.

The chain uses TRBV10-3 and TRBJ1-2, with 10 nucleotides matching TRBD1. CDR3 length: 14 residues. CDR1 and CDR2 from the germline V gene are ENHRY and SYGVKD. The junction had 3 bases not matched to a gene; V was cut back by 5 bases and J by 3 bases. The CDR3 spells CAISRQGAYYGYTF. CDR3 nucleotides: TGTGCCATCAGTCGACAGGGGGCTTACTATGGCTACACCTTC.

This clonotype has a count of ten or more. J is TRBJ1-2 and V is TRBV20-1, with D possibly matching TRBD1 (6 bases). CDR1 DFQATT and CDR2 SNEGSKA come from the germline V gene (reference sequence). V was trimmed by 3 bases and J by 4 bases, leaving 15 bases between them. The CDR3 is 14 amino acids. The chain's CDR3 is CSASRGGRGYGYTF. The CDR3 DNA reads TGCAGTGCTAGCCGGGGGGGGCGAGGCTATGGCTACACCTTC.